A single sample gave rise to the 2 T cell receptor beta chains below, sequenced in a study of identical twins. TCRdb ran MiXCR on the 5' RACE reads and lists one entry per CDR3 protein. The repertoire has around 200,000 distinct CDR3 sequences, around a tenth of them found once; the top ten carry roughly 5%. Sequenced material: memory (CD45RO+) T cells sorted from blood. Source of these receptors: a woman under 30 in good health.

Here the CDR3 reads CASSRRNTEAFF. DNA of the CDR3: TGTGCCAGCAGTAGACGGAACACTGAAGCTTTCTTT. V and J are TRBV6-5 and TRBJ1-1; D ambiguous. Germline CDR1 MNHEY, CDR2 SVGAGI. The ends were cut back, 5 bases at V and 1 base at J, with 5 bases in the middle. This CDR3 contains 12 residues.

This sequence joins TRBV27 and TRBJ1-2; 8 nucleotides match TRBD1. This CDR3 spans 16 amino acids. The ends lost 4 bases at V and 7 bases at J; junction bases unmatched: 14. Germline-derived CDR1 and CDR2 are MNHEY and SMNVEV (reference sequence). CDR3 in DNA: TGTGCCAGCAGTTCAGTCGGGGCGGACAGGGCTTCTGGCTACACCTTC. Its translation: CASSSVGADRASGYTF.